The entry below gives a single T cell receptor beta chain sequence along with its context. Amplification used 60 Vbeta primers and 13 Jbeta primers. Clones were read by immunoSEQ multiplex PCR, and TCRdb kept only the in-frame ones, dropping some. The repertoire holds around 120,000 clones, with approximately 85% as singletons. This sample was included in a study of cytomegalovirus exposure and HLA in healthy donors. CDR1 is SGHDT, CDR2 YYEEEE, per germline. This CDR3 is 16 amino acids long. With V trimmed by 2 bases and J by 4 bases, 4 bases remained unmatched. The chain combines TRBV5-6 with TRBJ2-2; 11 bases agree with TRBD1. The sequencing sample was made of PBMCs. The sequence was obtained from a boy aged 5-17 years in good health and CMV-seronegative. DNA of the CDR3: TGTGCCAGCAGCTTTTGGGGGACAGGGGGCACCGGGGAGCTGTTTTTT. As protein: CASSFWGTGGTGELFF.